A single sample is the source of the 30 T cell receptor beta chains below, sequenced in a study of blood T cell repertoires in COVID-19. Sequenced by immunoSEQ multiplex PCR; TCRdb stores in-frame clones only, minus some. Among roughly 400,000 clones listed, approximately 91% were seen once. Sample: PBMCs or T cells enriched from blood (not recorded which). These receptors all come from a woman in her late teens or twenties who had been exposed to COVID-19.

The chain combines TRBV5-4 with TRBJ2-7, with TRBD2 as a possible D gene (5 bases). CDR1 is SGHNT, CDR2 YYREEE, per germline (reference sequence). Trimming pared 4 bases from V and 0 bases from J, leaving 17 bases between. This CDR3 spans 16 amino acids. As DNA, the CDR3 is TGTGCCAGCAGCCTAGACCGGGGAGCCCGCTCCTACGAGCAGTACTTC. As protein: CASSLDRGARSYEQYF.

The chain is built from TRBV18 and TRBJ2-3; 10 nucleotides align to TRBD2. The length of the CDR3 is 17 residues. Germline-derived CDR1 and CDR2 are KGHSH and LQKENI. The trim removed 1 base at V and 2 bases at J, leaving 6 bases unmatched. The CDR3, as DNA: TGTGCCAGCTCACCACTAGGGACTAGCGAGTTCACAGATACGCAGTATTTT. Translation: CASSPLGTSEFTDTQYF.

The chain links TRBV6-2 or TRBV6-3 to TRBJ2-7; tentative D call: TRBD2 (6 bases). The CDR3 has 14 amino acids. V shed 0 bases and J shed 5 bases, with 11 bases lying between them. In germline, CDR1 is MNHEY, CDR2 SVGEGT. CDR3 protein: CASSYSGLRDEQYF. As DNA, the CDR3 is TGTGCCAGCAGTTACTCGGGACTCCGCGACGAGCAGTACTTC.

The V and J genes are TRBV29-1 and TRBJ1-2; 8 nucleotides align to TRBD1. Losses at the gene ends were 3 bases for V and 8 bases for J; bases not matched to a gene: 8. This CDR3 is 13 amino acids long. The V gene's germline CDR1 is SQVTM and CDR2 ANQGSEA. CDR3 residues: CSVDDRGIWGYTF. The CDR3 DNA sequence: TGCAGCGTTGATGACAGGGGAATATGGGGCTACACCTTC.

V gene TRBV7-9 combines with J gene TRBJ1-1; tentatively, D is TRBD1 (6 bases). Germline loops: CDR1 SEHNR, CDR2 FQNEAQ (reference sequence). This CDR3 contains 19 residues. Trimming cost V 5 bases and J 0 bases, with 25 bases left between them. The CDR3 bases are TGTGCCAGCAGCAACACGCGGACAGCAGGGGTGTTCATGAACACTGAAGCTTTCTTT. It specifies CASSNTRTAGVFMNTEAFF.

In this sample, this clone turned up once. The rearrangement uses TRBV5-1 and TRBJ2-1; 8 nucleotides agree with TRBD2. The ends lost 7 bases at V and 6 bases at J; junction bases unmatched: 12. From germline, CDR1 is SGHRS and CDR2 YFSETQ. The CDR3 is 15 amino acids. CDR3 loop: CASSFGYGGANEQFF. CDR3 nucleotide sequence: TGCGCCAGCTCCTTCGGCTACGGGGGGGCCAATGAGCAGTTCTTC. The full variable domain, its missing parts supplied by reference TRBV5-1 and TRBJ2-1, is KAGVTQTPRYLIKTRGQQVTLSCSPISGHRSVSWYQQTPGQGLQFLFEYFSETQRNKGNFPGRFSGRQFSNSRSEMNVSTLELGDSALYLCASSFGYGGANEQFFGPGTRLTVL.

The genes are TRBV11-2 and TRBJ1-4; TRBD1 aligns across 7 bases. Germline V lookup: CDR1 SGHAT, CDR2 FQNNGV. V shed 3 bases, J shed 8 bases, and the junction held 3 bases outside the gene matches. The CDR3 loop spans 13 amino acids. CDR3 sequence (DNA): TGTGCCAGCAGCTTCCAGACAGGGGAAAAACTGTTTTTT. It specifies CASSFQTGEKLFF.

The chain links TRBV10-2 to TRBJ2-7; a weak D match, TRBD1 (6 bases). V was pared by 9 bases and J by 6 bases, with 12 bases between. Germline V CDR1 and CDR2: WSHSY, SAAADI. The CDR3 sequence is 11 residues long. CDR3 protein: CARGTGSEQYF. CDR3 bases: TGCGCCAGGGGAACAGGGAGCGAGCAGTACTTC.

The J gene is TRBJ2-7, the V gene TRBV4-3; tentative D call: TRBD2 (6 bases). Germline values: CDR1 LGHNA, CDR2 YSLEER. V shed 4 bases and J shed 0 bases, with 22 bases lying between them. The CDR3 loop spans 18 amino acids. CDR3 DNA: TGCGCCAGCAGCCGGAACCACTACGTGGCGGGGTTCTCCTACGAGCAGTACTTC. As protein: CASSRNHYVAGFSYEQYF.

The CDR3 region is CASSLGSRGSTDTQYF. CDR3 DNA: TGTGCCAGCAGCCTCGGGAGCCGGGGTAGCACAGATACGCAGTATTTT. V usage is TRBV4-2 and J usage is TRBJ2-3; tentatively, D is TRBD2 (6 bases). V was shortened by 4 bases and J by 0 bases, with 14 bases between the two germline ends. Germline CDR1 is LGHNA and CDR2 is YNFKEQ. This CDR3 has 16 residues.

The J gene is TRBJ1-1, the V gene TRBV5-1; D gene unclear. CDR1 is SGHRS and CDR2 is YFSETQ in the germline V gene. The CDR3 sequence is 14 residues long. With 0 bases removed from V and 0 bases from J, the gap between germline ends came to 6 bases. The CDR3 here is CASSLASLNTEAFF. CDR3 coding DNA: TGCGCCAGCAGCTTGGCTAGTCTGAACACTGAAGCTTTCTTT. Full variable domain (rest looked up from reference TRBV5-1 and TRBJ1-1): KAGVTQTPRYLIKTRGQQVTLSCSPISGHRSVSWYQQTPGQGLQFLFEYFSETQRNKGNFPGRFSGRQFSNSRSEMNVSTLELGDSALYLCASSLASLNTEAFFGQGTRLTVV.

DNA for the CDR3: TGTGCCAGCAGTTCCCCTAGTCCAGGCACAGATACGCAGTATTTT. This gives the protein CASSSPSPGTDTQYF. This chain connects TRBV5-6 to TRBJ2-3; D not resolved. Between the trimmed V and J ends, which lost 5 bases and 1 base, there was a span of 14 bases. In germline, CDR1 is SGHDT, CDR2 YYEEEE. The CDR3 spans 15 residues.

As DNA, the CDR3 is TGCGCCAGCAGCTTGGACAGGGGGAATGAGCAGTTCTTC. It yields the protein CASSLDRGNEQFF. V is TRBV5-1 and J is TRBJ2-1; 8 bases map to TRBD1. CDR3 length equals 13 residues. The V and J ends lost 0 bases and 7 bases, in that order; junction bases with no gene match: 0. Germline loops: CDR1 SGHRS, CDR2 YFSETQ. The entire variable domain, with the rest obtained from reference TRBV5-1 and TRBJ2-1, is as follows: KAGVTQTPRYLIKTRGQQVTLSCSPISGHRSVSWYQQTPGQGLQFLFEYFSETQRNKGNFPGRFSGRQFSNSRSEMNVSTLELGDSALYLCASSLDRGNEQFFGPGTRLTVL.

The rearrangement joins TRBV7-2 to TRBJ1-5; D is unclear. The CDR3 covers 14 residues. Germline V CDR1 and CDR2: SGHTA, FQGNSA. Trimming took off 5 bases at V and 4 bases at J, with 12 bases between the two ends. The CDR3 nucleotides are TGTGCCAGCAGCCGGACTGAGAATAATCAGCCCCAGCATTTT. Translation gives CASSRTENNQPQHF. Full variable domain (remainder filled in from reference TRBV7-2 and TRBJ1-5): GAGVSQSPSNKVTEKGKDVELRCDPISGHTALYWYRQSLGQGLEFLIYFQGNSAPDKSGLPSDRFSAERTGGSVSTLTIQRTQQEDSAVYLCASSRTENNQPQHFGDGTRLSIL.

This chain links TRBV21-1 with TRBJ2-7; TRBD1 is the table's D call, not checked against the DNA. TRBV21-1 is termed a pseudogene. The CDR3 is made up of 15 amino acids. CDR3 residues: CASSKATGLFYEQYF. The CDR3, as DNA: TGTGCCAGCAGCAAAGCGACAGGGCTTTTCTACGAGCAGTACTTC.

The chain combines TRBV18 with TRBJ2-3, with TRBD2 as a possible D gene (5 bases). The germline gives CDR1 KGHSH, CDR2 LQKENI. V gave up 3 bases and J gave up 2 bases, with 15 bases separating them. The CDR3 is 16 amino acids. The CDR3 loop reads CASSPDFRLNTDTQYF. The CDR3 DNA reads as TGTGCCAGCTCACCGGACTTTCGACTAAACACAGATACGCAGTATTTT.

V and J are TRBV29-1 and TRBJ2-7; the match to TRBD1 covers 9 bases. Trimming at V came to 6 bases and at J to 3 bases, leaving 6 bases not matched to a gene. Germline V gene sequence: CDR1 SQVTM, CDR2 ANQGSEA. The CDR3 is 13 residues long. The CDR3 nucleotides are TGCAGCGTGGGACCGGGACAGGGCTACGAGCAGTACTTC. Protein sequence: CSVGPGQGYEQYF.

The chain recombines TRBV4-1 with TRBJ1-1, with D perhaps TRBD1 (6 bases). V lost 7 bases and J lost 5, with 14 bases in between. CDR3 length: 13 residues. Germline values: CDR1 MGHRA, CDR2 YSYEKL. The CDR3 sequence is CASIPQGGTEAFF. The CDR3 DNA reads as TGCGCCAGCATACCACAGGGAGGGACTGAAGCTTTCTTT.

The J gene is TRBJ2-1, the V gene TRBV15; D is perhaps TRBD1 (7 bases). This CDR3 spans 19 amino acids. V was clipped by 5 bases and J by 4 bases, with 27 bases between them. CDR1 is LNHNV, CDR2 YYDKDF, per germline (reference sequence). The CDR3 loop is CATSSPGQGGLVDYNEQFF. The DNA for the CDR3 is TGTGCCACCAGCTCCCCTGGCCAGGGGGGCCTGGTTGATTACAATGAGCAGTTCTTC.

This clone was counted between two and nine times. The V gene is TRBV18, the J gene TRBJ2-1; TRBD1 is a possible D gene (7 bases). From germline, CDR1 is KGHSH and CDR2 LQKENI. V was pared by 8 bases and J by 4 bases, with 18 bases between. This CDR3 has 15 amino acids. The CDR3, as DNA: TGTGCCAGCCATCGGGGGACAGAAGTTTACAATGAGCAGTTCTTC. This translates into CASHRGTEVYNEQFF.

The gene calls are TRBV7-8 and TRBJ2-1; weak D call: TRBD1 (6 bases). The V end lost 4 bases, the J end lost 9 bases, and 22 bases lay between the germline ends. Germline-derived CDR1 and CDR2 are SGHVS and FQNEAQ. The CDR3 is 16 residues long. The CDR3 DNA is TGTGCCAGCAGCTCCCCCCGGACGAAACAGGGTCGTGAGCAGTTCTTC. It encodes CASSSPRTKQGREQFF.

The rearrangement joins TRBV5-1 to TRBJ1-2; maybe TRBD1 (6 bases). The CDR3 runs 13 residues. Trimming took off 0 bases at V and 4 bases at J, with 7 bases between the two ends. The germline V gene encodes CDR1 SGHRS and CDR2 YFSETQ. The CDR3 DNA sequence: TGCGCCAGCAGCTTGGAGGACAGCTATGGCTACACCTTC. Amino acid sequence: CASSLEDSYGYTF.

The CDR3 here is CASRTGALGYTF. The CDR3 DNA reads as TGTGCCAGCAGAACGGGAGCTCTCGGCTACACCTTC. J is TRBJ1-2 and V is TRBV2; D call uncertain. CDR3 length: 12 residues. The germline V gene encodes CDR1 SNHLY and CDR2 FYNNEI. Deletions cut 6 bases from V and 8 bases from J, with 13 bases between.

The J gene is TRBJ1-1, the V gene TRBV11-2, with D tentatively TRBD1 (5 bases). Trimming left V 5 bases short and J 1 base short, with 8 bases between. The V gene's germline CDR1 is SGHAT and CDR2 FQNNGV. This CDR3 is built from 13 residues. CDR3 DNA sequence: TGTGCCAGCAGCCGCCAGGGGAACACTGAAGCTTTCTTT. It codes for CASSRQGNTEAFF.

This rearrangement joins TRBV7-9 to TRBJ1-3; weak D call: TRBD1 (5 bases). Germline V CDR1 and CDR2: SEHNR, FQNEAQ (reference sequence). Trimming took off 5 bases at V and 0 bases at J, with 17 bases between the two ends. The CDR3 has 17 amino acids. CDR3 DNA sequence: TGTGCCAGCAGCCCGCGGACGGCAGGGATCTCTGGAAACACCATATATTTT. This translates into CASSPRTAGISGNTIYF.

V and J are TRBV7-9 and TRBJ2-7; 8 bases align to TRBD1. After removal of 4 bases from V and 4 bases from J, the junction contained 3 bases not matched to a gene. CDR3 length equals 13 residues. Germline-derived CDR1 and CDR2 are SEHNR and FQNEAQ (reference sequence). The CDR3 sequence: CASSYRTGYEQYF. As DNA, the CDR3 is TGTGCCAGCAGCTACAGGACAGGGTACGAGCAGTACTTC. Complete variable domain (other parts from reference TRBV7-9 and TRBJ2-7): DTGVSQNPRHKITKRGQNVTFRCDPISEHNRLYWYRQTLGQGPEFLTYFQNEAQLEKSRLLSDRFSAERPKGSFSTLEIQRTEQGDSAMYLCASSYRTGYEQYFGPGTRLTVT.

In its sample, this clone was seen a few times. The chain links TRBV27 to TRBJ2-3, with 10 bases lining up with TRBD2. This CDR3 is 16 amino acids long. Germline CDR1 is MNHEY and CDR2 is SMNVEV (reference sequence). Trimming took 2 bases from V and 5 from J; bases not matched to a gene: 7. In DNA form, the CDR3 reads TGTGCCAGCAGTTTAATTGCTAGCGGGGGTGGAGATACGCAGTATTTT. This translates into CASSLIASGGGDTQYF.

The rearrangement uses TRBV24-1 and TRBJ2-1, with 10 bases lining up with TRBD2. With 4 bases clipped from V and 6 bases from J, the junction kept 2 bases outside the gene matches. The germline V gene encodes CDR1 KGHDR and CDR2 SFDVKD. The CDR3 covers 14 residues. Written as DNA, the CDR3 is TGTGCCACCAGTGAATCTAGCGGGAGCAATGAGCAGTTCTTC. It yields the protein CATSESSGSNEQFF.

V is TRBV3-1 (or the pseudogene TRBV3-2) and J is TRBJ2-2; 11 bases line up with TRBD2. J lost 5 bases, V lost 7 bases, and 6 bases had no gene match. Germline-derived CDR1 and CDR2 are LGHDT and YNNKEL (reference sequence). The CDR3 length is 15 residues. CDR3 sequence: CASTLTSGGTGELFF. The DNA for the CDR3 is TGTGCCAGCACCCTAACTAGCGGGGGTACCGGGGAGCTGTTTTTT.

The gene calls are TRBV14 and TRBJ2-7, with 9 bases matching TRBD1. The germline V gene has CDR1 SGHDN and CDR2 FVKESK. Losses at the gene ends were 4 bases for V and 3 bases for J; bases not matched to a gene: 7. This CDR3 is built from 15 residues. The CDR3 loop reads CASSLQGARVYEQYF. The DNA for the CDR3 is TGTGCCAGCAGCCTACAGGGGGCGAGGGTCTACGAGCAGTACTTC.